One sample yielded the 18 T cell receptor beta chains listed below, sequenced in a study of shared clonotypes between healthy human individuals. Some clones are missing from TCRdb's copy, which holds only in-frame ones; the method was immunoSEQ multiplex PCR. The table has 170,000 or so clones, approximately 61% seen once. Sequencing was done on a sample of memory CD4+ T cells sorted from blood. Subset indicated: CD45RA-negative fraction. These receptors originate from a man under 40 in good health.

The CDR3 DNA reads TGTGCCAGCAGCCAGGAGATCTCCTACAATGAGCAGTTCTTC. It translates to CASSQEISYNEQFF. The rearrangement links TRBV11-1 to TRBJ2-1; no firm D call. Germline V CDR1 and CDR2: SGHAT, FQDESV (reference sequence). The CDR3 runs to 14 residues. The V end lost 5 bases, the J end lost 0 bases, and 8 bases lay between the germline ends.

The rearrangement links TRBV28 to TRBJ2-7; TRBD1 aligns across 7 bases. V lost 2 bases and J lost 1; bases outside the gene matches: 5. The CDR3 loop spans 15 amino acids. In germline, CDR1 is MDHEN, CDR2 SYDVKM. The CDR3 DNA follows: TGTGCCAGCAGTTTAGCAGGGGGTTTATCCTACGAGCAGTACTTC. It yields the protein CASSLAGGLSYEQYF.

The rearrangement links TRBV14 to TRBJ1-2, with 11 bases lining up with TRBD1. Germline values: CDR1 SGHDN, CDR2 FVKESK. The CDR3 has 17 residues. Trimming removed 4 bases from V and 4 bases from J; junction bases left unmatched: 11. CDR3 region: CASSRRTGGVTAYGYTF. The CDR3 bases are TGTGCCAGCAGCCGACGGACAGGGGGCGTAACAGCCTATGGCTACACCTTC.

The chain employs TRBV19 and TRBJ1-2; perhaps TRBD1 as D (6 bases). CDR1 and CDR2 (germline): LNHDA, SQIVND (reference sequence). The CDR3 has 13 amino acids. V lost 9 bases to trimming and J lost 4 bases, with 15 bases between them. The CDR3, as DNA: TGTGCCAGCACCCGGGGGGGCAGCTATGGCTACACCTTC. It yields the protein CASTRGGSYGYTF.

This clone has just a few counts. Here the CDR3 reads CASSQEKGLGQYF. In DNA form, the CDR3 reads TGCGCCAGCAGCCAAGAGAAGGGTTTGGGGCAGTACTTC. The chain combines TRBV4-3 with TRBJ2-7; the D is unclear. The CDR3 runs to 13 residues. Germline V gene data show CDR1 as LGHNA and CDR2 as YSLEER. Trimming stripped 0 bases from V and 9 bases from J, with 12 bases between.

The chain joins TRBV7-6 to TRBJ2-2; maybe TRBD2 (6 bases). V was clipped by 4 bases and J by 4 bases, with 10 bases between them. The CDR3 loop spans 14 amino acids. CDR1 and CDR2 (germline): SGHVS, FNYEAQ. The CDR3 region is CASSSLATTGELFF. CDR3 sequence (DNA): TGTGCCAGCAGCTCTCTAGCGACCACCGGGGAGCTGTTTTTT.

This clone has just a few counts. V gene TRBV30 combines with J gene TRBJ1-2; D unclear. The CDR3 loop spans 13 amino acids. Germline V gene sequence: CDR1 GTSNPN, CDR2 SVGIG (reference sequence). The ends were cut back, 4 bases at V and 1 base at J, with 10 bases in the middle. The DNA for the CDR3 is TGTGCCTGGATGAGGGCCCTTAACTATGGCTACACCTTC. Translated, it gives CAWMRALNYGYTF.

This chain joins TRBV5-1 and TRBJ2-1; D is perhaps TRBD2 (6 bases). CDR3 length: 14 residues. CDR1 is SGHRS, CDR2 YFSETQ, per germline. With 6 bases removed from V and 7 bases from J, the gap between germline ends came to 17 bases. CDR3 sequence reads: CASMAGGVVNEQFF. The CDR3 bases are TGCGCCAGCATGGCTGGCGGGGTAGTGAATGAGCAGTTCTTC.

CDR3 DNA sequence: TGTGCCAGCAGTGAAGTGGGGGCAAGCAATCAGCCCCAGCATTTT. It yields the protein CASSEVGASNQPQHF. This chain links TRBV6-1 with TRBJ1-5; D is perhaps TRBD1 (6 bases). The V and J ends lost 1 base and 1 base respectively, with 8 bases between them. The CDR3 extends over 15 amino acids. Germline assignment: CDR1 MNHNS and CDR2 SASEGT.

The chain recombines TRBV4-1 with TRBJ2-2; 8 nucleotides line up with TRBD2. V gave up 4 bases and J gave up 0 bases; unmatched junction bases: 1. Germline CDR1 is MGHRA and CDR2 is YSYEKL. CDR3 length equals 15 residues. CDR3 residues: CASSRAGANTGELFF. CDR3 coding DNA: TGCGCCAGCAGCCGAGCGGGAGCGAACACCGGGGAGCTGTTTTTT.

This chain connects TRBV5-1 to TRBJ1-1; the D gene is possibly TRBD1 (6 bases). The CDR3 totals 13 residues. Germline V CDR1 and CDR2: SGHRS, YFSETQ. Trimming shortened V by 1 base and J by 4 bases, and 8 bases separated the two germline ends. The CDR3 DNA sequence: TGCGCCAGCAGCTTGAACAGGGCCACTGAAGCTTTCTTT. Translation gives CASSLNRATEAFF.

The rearrangement joins TRBV5-4 to TRBJ2-5; D not resolved. The ends were cut back, 5 bases at V and 5 bases at J, with 7 bases in the middle. The CDR3 has 11 residues. Looked up from germline, CDR1 is SGHNT and CDR2 is YYREEE (reference sequence). The CDR3 region is CASSSWETQYF. The CDR3 bases are TGTGCCAGCAGTTCTTGGGAGACCCAGTACTTC.

This clone was counted only a few times. V and J are TRBV7-9 and TRBJ1-3, with unresolved D. Trimming took off 4 bases at V and 0 bases at J, with 16 bases between the two ends. The CDR3 runs to 17 residues. Germline assignment: CDR1 SEHNR and CDR2 FQNEAQ (reference sequence). CDR3 sequence (DNA): TGTGCCAGCAGCTCGCTTAGACCTATTAGCTCTGGAAACACCATATATTTT. It yields the protein CASSSLRPISSGNTIYF.

The chain uses TRBV6-6 and TRBJ1-2; no clear D gene. From germline, CDR1 is MNHNY and CDR2 SVGAGI (reference sequence). The CDR3 is made up of 14 amino acids. V was trimmed by 3 bases and J by 3 bases, leaving 11 bases between them. Written as DNA, the CDR3 is TGTGCCAGCAGTTATAGTTGGGGTGACTATGGCTACACCTTC. It encodes CASSYSWGDYGYTF.

The chain combines TRBV5-1 with TRBJ2-5; maybe TRBD1 (6 bases). The length of the CDR3 is 13 residues. CDR1 and CDR2 (germline): SGHRS, YFSETQ. Trimming cost V 5 bases and J 4 bases, with 12 bases left between them. This CDR3 reads CASRKGQRETQYF. The DNA of the CDR3 is TGCGCCAGCAGAAAGGGACAACGAGAGACCCAGTACTTC. The whole variable domain, filled in from reference TRBV5-1 and TRBJ2-5, reads KAGVTQTPRYLIKTRGQQVTLSCSPISGHRSVSWYQQTPGQGLQFLFEYFSETQRNKGNFPGRFSGRQFSNSRSEMNVSTLELGDSALYLCASRKGQRETQYFGPGTRLLVL.

The sample holds one count of this clone. The chain joins TRBV5-1 to TRBJ2-7; TRBD2 agrees at 13 bases. The CDR3 has 14 amino acids. Germline V gives CDR1 SGHRS, CDR2 YFSETQ. V lost 4 bases and J lost 4; bases outside the gene matches: 2. CDR3 sequence reads: CASSRTSGSYEQYF. The CDR3 DNA follows: TGCGCCAGCAGCAGGACTAGCGGGAGTTACGAGCAGTACTTC.

V and J are TRBV27 and TRBJ1-1; no firm D call. This CDR3 region has 13 residues. V was trimmed by 0 bases and J by 4 bases, leaving 6 bases between them. In germline, CDR1 is MNHEY, CDR2 SMNVEV (reference sequence). The DNA for the CDR3 is TGTGCCAGCAGTTTATCGACGATCACTGAAGCTTTCTTT. Its translation: CASSLSTITEAFF.

This rearrangement joins TRBV19 to TRBJ1-5; D is possibly TRBD1 (6 bases). The CDR3 has 16 residues. V was cut by 1 base and J by 4 bases, with 14 bases left in between. Per the germline V gene, CDR1 is LNHDA and CDR2 is SQIVND (reference sequence). The CDR3 coding sequence is TGTGCCAGTAGTATAGCCCGGGGTCAGGGGAATCAGCCCCAGCATTTT. This sequence encodes CASSIARGQGNQPQHF.